The 24 T cell receptor beta chains listed next were all sequenced from one sample in a study of blood T cell repertoires in COVID-19. Libraries were prepared by immunoSEQ multiplex PCR; TCRdb keeps only in-frame clonotypes and omits some of them. Of some 180,000 clones in the sample, approximately 82% were seen once. Input material: peripheral blood. These receptors originate from a human donor in a cohort sampled during active COVID-19.

The J gene is TRBJ2-7, the V gene TRBV5-6; TRBD2 matches 8 bases. Germline CDR1 is SGHDT and CDR2 is YYEEEE. The CDR3 spans 14 residues. V dropped 3 bases and J dropped 0; count of bases not matched to a gene: 2. CDR3 in amino acids: CASSSLAGSYEQYF. The CDR3 bases are TGTGCCAGCAGCTCGCTAGCGGGCTCCTACGAGCAGTACTTC.

The chain is built from TRBV6-5 and TRBJ2-7; 9 nucleotides agree with TRBD1. The germline V gene has CDR1 MNHEY and CDR2 SVGAGI. V trimming: 6 bases; J trimming: 7 bases; junction bases outside the gene matches: 13. This CDR3 has 15 residues. This chain's CDR3 is CASRASTGGGGEQYF. CDR3 DNA sequence: TGTGCCAGCAGGGCAAGCACAGGGGGCGGTGGTGAGCAGTACTTC.

The J gene is TRBJ2-1, the V gene TRBV5-4; D possibly corresponds to TRBD2 (5 bases). The germline V gene encodes CDR1 SGHNT and CDR2 YYREEE (reference sequence). CDR3 length: 14 amino acids. V was cut by 2 bases and J by 7 bases, with 13 bases left in between. Here the CDR3 reads CASSFRLGENEQFF. In nucleotides, the CDR3 is TGTGCCAGCAGCTTCCGACTCGGGGAGAATGAGCAGTTCTTC.

The V and J genes are TRBV19 and TRBJ1-3; 7 nucleotides match TRBD1. CDR1 LNHDA and CDR2 SQIVND come from the germline V gene (reference sequence). The CDR3 totals 16 residues. V lost 7 bases and J lost 0; bases outside the gene matches: 9. The CDR3 nucleotides are TGTGCCAGTAAAAACTTGGGACAGCTCTCTGGAAACACCATATATTTT. Residues: CASKNLGQLSGNTIYF.

This sequence joins TRBV6-4 and TRBJ2-3, with 11 bases identical to TRBD1. V trimming: 3 bases; J trimming: 4 bases; junction bases outside the gene matches: 0. CDR3 length: 14 residues. Germline-derived CDR1 and CDR2 are MRHNA and SNTAGT. As DNA, the CDR3 is TGTGCCAGCAGTGAGGGACAGGGGGCAGATACGCAGTATTTT. The encoded protein is CASSEGQGADTQYF.

This chain uses TRBV4-1 with TRBJ1-2, with 10 bases identical to TRBD1. This CDR3 has 16 amino acids. Germline V CDR1 and CDR2: MGHRA, YSYEKL. The J segment lost 0 bases and the V segment lost 3 bases, leaving 4 bases of the junction unmatched. The CDR3 is CASSQVGQGPNYGYTF. CDR3 sequence (DNA): TGCGCCAGCAGCCAGGTGGGACAGGGGCCTAACTATGGCTACACCTTC.

The CDR3 sequence: CASSEWRAIQRAGFQETQYF. CDR3 coding DNA: TGTGCCAGCAGTGAATGGAGGGCAATACAGAGGGCGGGCTTCCAAGAGACCCAGTACTTC. The chain combines TRBV2 with TRBJ2-5, with a weak D call TRBD2 (6 bases). The V gene's germline CDR1 is SNHLY and CDR2 FYNNEI. The V end lost 2 bases, the J end lost 1 base, and 26 bases lay between the germline ends. CDR3 length equals 20 residues.

The chain is built from TRBV27 and TRBJ2-2; TRBD1 is a possible D gene (6 bases). Germline V gives CDR1 MNHEY, CDR2 SMNVEV (reference sequence). With 11 bases removed from V and 6 bases from J, the gap between germline ends came to 28 bases. This CDR3 is 17 amino acids long. Here the CDR3 DNA reads TGTGCCCCCTCGGGAAAACAGGGTATCGGTAGATCCGGGGAGCTGTTTTTT. Translated, it gives CAPSGKQGIGRSGELFF.

CDR3 coding DNA: TGCGCCAGCAGCCAAGGTCCTGGGGGCAGCAATCAGCCCCAGCATTTT. Its translation: CASSQGPGGSNQPQHF. The chain is built from TRBV4-1 and TRBJ1-5; TRBD1 is a possible D gene (6 bases). From germline, CDR1 is MGHRA and CDR2 YSYEKL. The CDR3 extends over 16 amino acids. The V gene lost 1 base and the J gene lost 1 base, with 11 bases spanning the gap.

V gene TRBV6-1 combines with J gene TRBJ2-7, with D tentatively TRBD2 (6 bases). Looked up from germline, CDR1 is MNHNS and CDR2 is SASEGT. CDR3 length equals 15 residues. V lost 1 base, J lost 3 bases, and 13 bases lay in between. CDR3 nucleotides: TGTGCCAGCAGTGAAGGCCCCGGGAGCAACTACGAGCAGTACTTC. This gives the protein CASSEGPGSNYEQYF.

The V gene is TRBV7-8, the J gene TRBJ2-7, with no clear D. Germline V lookup: CDR1 SGHVS, CDR2 FQNEAQ. V was shortened by 5 bases and J by 1 base, with 12 bases between the two germline ends. There are 14 residues in the CDR3. The CDR3: CASSPRIDSYEQYF. The CDR3 bases are TGTGCCAGCAGCCCGCGGATCGATTCCTACGAGCAGTACTTC.

The rearrangement uses TRBV27 and TRBJ2-7; 9 bases line up with TRBD1. V lost 4 bases and J lost 7; bases outside the gene matches: 5. Germline loops: CDR1 MNHEY, CDR2 SMNVEV (reference sequence). This CDR3 has 13 residues. In nucleotides, the CDR3 is TGTGCCAGCAGTTCCGGGACAGGGTGGGAGCAGTACTTC. This sequence encodes CASSSGTGWEQYF.

The V call is TRBV30, the J call TRBJ2-5, with 11 bases lining up with TRBD2. After removal of 3 bases from V and 5 bases from J, the junction contained 8 bases not matched to a gene. The CDR3 length is 15 residues. Germline CDR1 GTSNPN, CDR2 SVGIG (reference sequence). The CDR3 DNA sequence: TGTGCCTGGAGCGTAACTAGCGGGAGTTGGGAGACCCAGTACTTC. Amino acid sequence: CAWSVTSGSWETQYF.

This chain connects TRBV7-9 to TRBJ2-4, with D perhaps TRBD2 (6 bases). This CDR3 spans 18 amino acids. V was clipped by 3 bases and J by 0 bases, with 18 bases between them. The V gene's germline CDR1 is SEHNR and CDR2 FQNEAQ (reference sequence). CDR3 bases: TGTGCCAGCAGCTTTCAGGAGGGCCCGGGGTTAGCCAAAAACATTCAGTACTTC. Translation: CASSFQEGPGLAKNIQYF.

The chain links TRBV4-1 to TRBJ2-1; D might be TRBD1 (6 bases). Trimming stripped 2 bases from V and 4 bases from J, with 12 bases between. Germline assignment: CDR1 MGHRA and CDR2 YSYEKL. The CDR3 runs to 15 residues. CDR3 sequence: CASSQSLTGYNEQFF. As DNA, the CDR3 is TGCGCCAGCAGCCAAAGTCTAACAGGGTACAATGAGCAGTTCTTC.

This clone was observed a single time. The rearrangement uses TRBV20-1 and TRBJ2-1; 14 positions match TRBD2. After removal of 3 bases from V and 8 bases from J, the junction contained 15 bases not matched to a gene. This CDR3 is built from 18 residues. Germline V lookup: CDR1 DFQATT, CDR2 SNEGSKA (reference sequence). The CDR3 DNA sequence: TGCAGTGCTAGTAGGGACAGGAGACTAGCGGGAGGGTGGGATGAGCAGTTCTTC. It encodes CSASRDRRLAGGWDEQFF.

Only one count was recorded for this clone. The CDR3, as DNA: TGCGCCAGCAGCCAATCCCCGGTAAGAAATCAGCCCCAGCATTTT. It encodes CASSQSPVRNQPQHF. The V call is TRBV4-1, the J call TRBJ1-5; unclear D gene. Trimming left V 2 bases short and J 4 bases short, with 12 bases between. In germline, CDR1 is MGHRA, CDR2 YSYEKL. The CDR3 consists of 15 residues.

This clone was seen only once. This chain connects TRBV30 to TRBJ2-3, with TRBD2 as a possible D gene (6 bases). The CDR3 covers 12 residues. Germline CDR1 reads GTSNPN; CDR2 reads SVGIG (reference sequence). Trimming removed 8 bases at V and 10 bases at J, with 19 bases between. The DNA for the CDR3 is TGTGCCGCCCGCGGGGCCACTCCCTCGCAGTATTTT. Its translation is CAARGATPSQYF.

This chain links TRBV19 with TRBJ2-5; D is perhaps TRBD1 (5 bases). The CDR3 consists of 15 residues. V lost 5 bases and J lost 5, with 18 bases in between. The V gene's germline CDR1 is LNHDA and CDR2 SQIVND (reference sequence). Written as DNA, the CDR3 is TGTGCCAGTAGTCAAGAGACAGCTTCAGGGGAGACCCAGTACTTC. Protein: CASSQETASGETQYF.

As DNA, the CDR3 is TGCAGCGTTGACGGGGACCAGGGGGGCGATGAGCAGTTCTTC. Amino acids: CSVDGDQGGDEQFF. The gene calls are TRBV29-1 and TRBJ2-1; possible D gene TRBD1, 7 bases. Trimming removed 3 bases from V and 8 bases from J, with 17 bases in between. The CDR3 totals 14 residues. The germline CDR1 and CDR2 sequences are SQVTM and ANQGSEA.

This clone has more than one count but fewer than ten. The chain carries TRBV6-2 or TRBV6-3 and TRBJ1-1, with D uncertain. The V end lost 2 bases, the J end lost 1 base, and 5 bases lay between the germline ends. The CDR3 totals 13 residues. Germline V gives CDR1 MNHEY, CDR2 SVGEGT. The CDR3 protein is CASSYPRNTEAFF. The CDR3 DNA reads as TGTGCCAGCAGTTACCCCAGGAACACTGAAGCTTTCTTT.

In its sample, this clone was seen a few times. This chain uses TRBV4-2 with TRBJ2-3, with 12 bases aligning to TRBD1. Germline CDR1 and CDR2: LGHNA and YNFKEQ. After removal of 3 bases from V and 4 bases from J, the junction contained 5 bases not matched to a gene. This CDR3 region has 16 residues. CDR3 residues: CASSQGTGGEADTQYF. In DNA form, the CDR3 reads TGTGCCAGCAGCCAGGGGACAGGGGGCGAGGCAGATACGCAGTATTTT.

V gene TRBV19 combines with J gene TRBJ2-7; 11 bases map to TRBD1. CDR1 is LNHDA and CDR2 is SQIVND in the germline V gene (reference sequence). There are 15 residues in the CDR3. The J segment lost 3 bases and the V segment lost 5 bases, leaving 6 bases of the junction unmatched. CDR3 coding DNA: TGTGCCAGTAGTCTTCCGGGACAGGGGGTCTACGAGCAGTACTTC. Amino acids: CASSLPGQGVYEQYF.

The chain employs TRBV6-1 and TRBJ1-1, with 7 bases that match TRBD1. From germline, CDR1 is MNHNS and CDR2 SASEGT. The ends lost 2 bases at V and 1 base at J; junction bases unmatched: 10. The CDR3 covers 17 residues. The CDR3 coding sequence is TGTGCCAGCAGTGAATGGGCCAGGGGGAAGAGGAACACTGAAGCTTTCTTT. Its protein is CASSEWARGKRNTEAFF.